Sequencing of this T cell receptor beta chain was carried out in a study of blood T cell repertoires in COVID-19. Overall study context: Nucleic acid was either cDNA or gDNA, and it came from T cells, B-cell-depleted T cells, or PBMCs.

Germline values: CDR1 MDHEN, CDR2 SYDVKM. This CDR3 is built from 15 residues. The V gene end was trimmed by 3 bases and the J gene end by 4 bases; junction bases not matched to a gene: 9. Enrolment of Seattle patients took place during active infection, and they were followed longitudinally. TCRdb keeps only in-frame clones here, not all; method: immunoSEQ multiplex PCR. In the table there are approximately 200,000 clones, approximately 90% of which are singletons. Sequencing input: peripheral blood. The chain carries TRBV28 and TRBJ2-7; TRBD2 matches 7 bases. The TCR comes from a man aged 25-45 years with COVID-19, enrolled during active disease. The DNA for the CDR3 is TGTGCCAGCAGTTTGAAAGTTGGCGGGGGTTACGAGCAGTACTTC. Translated: CASSLKVGGGYEQYF.